Presented here are 30 T cell receptor beta chains from one specimen sequenced in a study of shared clonotypes between healthy human individuals (dated by TCRdb to between 2020 and 2021). CD8 naive samples consisted of CD45RO-negative cells that were positively selected for CCR7, yielding a CD45RA+CCR7+ population without TemRA cells. Library construction relied on the immunoSEQ multiplex PCR assay. The immuneACCESS repertoire file appears here via TCRdb, limited to in-frame rearrangements. These files lack a portion of the clones; in checked studies, under half of the deficit traces to unresolved V genes, and the cause of the others is not known. The sample table lists approximately 2,000,000 clones, around 93% of them with a count of one. The ten biggest clones cover more than 1.5% of the sample. Material: naive CD8+ T cells from PBMCs. The sample's cell subset or site label is to be understood as: CD45RA+CCR7+. These receptors were collected from a man between 18 and 35 years old in good health. Some clones in this sample may be carry-over from other donors' samples.

The chain combines TRBV28 with TRBJ1-1; no reliable D call. CDR1 is MDHEN and CDR2 is SYDVKM in the germline V gene. The CDR3 spans 15 residues. The germline V and J ends were trimmed by 3 bases and 6 bases, with 17 bases remaining between them. CDR3 region: CASSFLRLQTAEAFF. The CDR3 coding sequence is TGTGCCAGCAGTTTCCTGCGGCTCCAGACCGCTGAAGCTTTCTTT.

This clone was counted once. The limits of the CDR3 on the DNA are not certain, so only TCRdb's listed CDR3 is given. The genes are TRBV11-3 and TRBJ1-5. Germline-derived CDR1 and CDR2 are SGHNT and YENEEA. The CDR3 length equals 15 residues, ends included. CDR3 residues: CASSFFGEGNQPQHF.

J is TRBJ2-5 and V is TRBV7-3; D call uncertain. V was trimmed by 0 bases and J by 2 bases, leaving 7 bases between them. The CDR3 has 14 amino acids. Germline CDR1 SGHTA, CDR2 FQGTGA. CDR3 in amino acids: CASSLTPEQETQYF. DNA of the CDR3: TGTGCCAGCAGCTTAACCCCAGAACAAGAGACCCAGTACTTC.

The rearrangement joins TRBV14 to TRBJ2-7, with D maybe TRBD2 (6 bases). The germline gives CDR1 SGHDN, CDR2 FVKESK. The germline V and J ends were trimmed by 3 bases and 2 bases, with 17 bases remaining between them. The CDR3 contains 16 residues. CDR3 loop: CASSHLRGALAYEQYF. Here the CDR3 DNA reads TGTGCCAGCAGCCATCTACGCGGGGCTCTAGCCTACGAGCAGTACTTC.

About this clone: This specimen includes other DNA sequences encoding the same CDR3. The V gene is TRBV11-2, the J gene TRBJ2-7; D is possibly TRBD1 (6 bases). CDR1 SGHAT and CDR2 FQNNGV come from the germline V gene. This CDR3 comprises 14 residues. The V gene lost 3 bases and the J gene lost 1 base, with 10 bases spanning the gap. The CDR3 loop reads CASSFGTRSYEQYF. DNA for the CDR3: TGTGCCAGCAGCTTCGGGACACGGTCCTACGAGCAGTACTTC. Combining the CDR3 with reference TRBV11-2 and TRBJ2-7 gives the whole variable domain EAGVAQSPRYKIIEKRQSVAFWCNPISGHATLYWYQQILGQGPKLLIQFQNNGVVDDSQLPKDRFSAERLKGVDSTLKIQPAKLEDSAVYLCASSFGTRSYEQYFGPGTRLTVT.

The chain combines TRBV15 with TRBJ2-3; D is unresolved. The V end lost 0 bases, the J end lost 11 bases, and 6 bases lay between the germline ends. CDR3 size: 11 residues. Germline CDR1 LNHNV, CDR2 YYDKDF (reference sequence). Written as DNA, the CDR3 is TGTGCCACCAGCAGAGATATAGAGCAGTATTTT. Its protein product is CATSRDIEQYF. The full variable domain, its missing parts supplied by reference TRBV15 and TRBJ2-3, is DAMVIQNPRYQVTQFGKPVTLSCSQTLNHNVMYWYQQKSSQAPKLLFHYYDKDFNNEADTPDNFQSRRPNTSFCFLDIRSPGLGDTAMYLCATSRDIEQYFGPGTRLTVL.

The V and J genes are TRBV6-1 and TRBJ1-2, with no clear D. The length of the CDR3 is 14 residues. Trimming took 1 base from V and 2 from J, leaving 8 bases between them. Germline loops: CDR1 MNHNS, CDR2 SASEGT. The CDR3 coding sequence is TGTGCCAGCAGTGAAGGAATATTCAACTATGGCTACACCTTC. It encodes CASSEGIFNYGYTF.

V gene TRBV7-9 combines with J gene TRBJ2-1; possibly TRBD1 for D (6 bases). Germline assignment: CDR1 SEHNR and CDR2 FQNEAQ (reference sequence). The CDR3 extends over 15 amino acids. V dropped 0 bases and J dropped 5 bases, with 11 bases sitting between them. For the CDR3, the DNA is TGTGCCAGCAGCTTAGCGGGACAAGGAGACAATGAGCAGTTCTTC. This translates into CASSLAGQGDNEQFF.

The chain joins TRBV7-2 to TRBJ1-5; TRBD1 aligns across 9 bases. This CDR3 is 17 amino acids long. The V and J ends lost 1 base and 2 bases, in that order; junction bases with no gene match: 6. In germline, CDR1 is SGHTA, CDR2 FQGNSA. CDR3 nucleotide sequence: TGTGCCAGCAGCTTAGGGTACAGGGGGCAGGGCAATCAGCCCCAGCATTTT. Its protein is CASSLGYRGQGNQPQHF. Variable domain in full (rest from reference TRBV7-2 and TRBJ1-5): GAGVSQSPSNKVTEKGKDVELRCDPISGHTALYWYRQSLGQGLEFLIYFQGNSAPDKSGLPSDRFSAERTGGSVSTLTIQRTQQEDSAVYLCASSLGYRGQGNQPQHFGDGTRLSIL.

This chain uses TRBV4-3 with TRBJ2-1; D gene ambiguous. Germline loops: CDR1 LGHNA, CDR2 YSLEER. The length of the CDR3 is 17 residues. V was cut by 1 base and J by 0 bases, with 13 bases left in between. CDR3 sequence reads: CASSQGTAAFSYNEQFF. The CDR3 region has the DNA TGCGCCAGCAGCCAAGGCACAGCAGCCTTCTCCTACAATGAGCAGTTCTTC.

The rearrangement joins TRBV9 to TRBJ2-3; 8 bases line up with TRBD2. The CDR3 totals 16 residues. Trimming removed 3 bases from V and 0 bases from J; junction bases left unmatched: 6. Germline V lookup: CDR1 SGDLS, CDR2 YYNGEE. CDR3: CASSAGGATSTDTQYF. DNA for the CDR3: TGTGCCAGCAGCGCCGGGGGGGCTACTAGCACAGATACGCAGTATTTT.

The rearrangement joins TRBV7-9 to TRBJ2-2; 9 bases align to TRBD2. This CDR3 is 16 amino acids long. V was pared by 0 bases and J by 6 bases, with 5 bases of the junction left unmatched. Germline loops: CDR1 SEHNR, CDR2 FQNEAQ (reference sequence). DNA for the CDR3: TGTGCCAGCAGCTTAGCCGGGACTAGCTTCTCCGGGGAGCTGTTTTTT. It specifies CASSLAGTSFSGELFF.

The chain carries TRBV28 and TRBJ1-2; D unresolved. The CDR3 sequence is 13 residues long. The germline V gene has CDR1 MDHEN and CDR2 SYDVKM. Trimming shortened V by 3 bases and J by 6 bases, and 11 bases separated the two germline ends. The CDR3 DNA follows: TGTGCCAGCAGTTTTTCCCTGATGAATGGCTACACCTTC. Translated, it gives CASSFSLMNGYTF.

This clone was detected a few times. J is TRBJ2-1 and V is TRBV27; 9 bases are a match to TRBD1. The CDR3 extends over 14 amino acids. CDR1 is MNHEY, CDR2 SMNVEV, per germline (reference sequence). After removal of 4 bases from V and 4 bases from J, the junction contained 2 bases not matched to a gene. The CDR3 region has the DNA TGTGCCAGCAGTTGGGGGACAGGGTACAATGAGCAGTTCTTC. As protein: CASSWGTGYNEQFF.

The chain carries TRBV7-8 and TRBJ1-1; D may be TRBD1 (5 bases). CDR3 length: 16 amino acids. Germline V CDR1 and CDR2: SGHVS, FQNEAQ. The germline V and J ends were trimmed by 0 bases and 1 base, with 12 bases remaining between them. The CDR3, as DNA: TGTGCCAGCAGCTTAGCCGGCGGACACCCGAACACTGAAGCTTTCTTT. Protein: CASSLAGGHPNTEAFF.

The genes are TRBV5-1 and TRBJ1-2, with TRBD1 matching over 9 bases. The V gene end was trimmed by 0 bases and the J gene end by 8 bases; junction bases not matched to a gene: 14. Germline lookup yields CDR1 SGHRS and CDR2 YFSETQ. CDR3 length equals 17 residues. CDR3 in DNA: TGCGCCAGCAGCTTGGCCGCCGGGACAGGGAGTTTTGGAGGCTACACCTTC. This codes for CASSLAAGTGSFGGYTF.

The V and J genes are TRBV30 and TRBJ1-1; D not certain. V was clipped by 3 bases and J by 1 base, with 6 bases between them. The CDR3 has 12 amino acids. Germline CDR1 GTSNPN, CDR2 SVGIG (reference sequence). In DNA form, the CDR3 reads TGTGCCTGGAGCTCGCGGAACACTGAAGCTTTCTTT. The encoded protein is CAWSSRNTEAFF.

The chain recombines TRBV5-1 with TRBJ2-5, with D possibly matching TRBD1 (6 bases). The CDR3 runs to 16 residues. Germline CDR1 and CDR2: SGHRS and YFSETQ. V was cut by 5 bases and J by 2 bases, with 19 bases left in between. The CDR3 DNA sequence: TGCGCCAGCAGACCCCTTAGGGACACCCCGCAAGAGACCCAGTACTTC. It encodes CASRPLRDTPQETQYF.

The CDR3 reads CASSQGTWGASYEQYF. CDR3 sequence (DNA): TGCGCCAGCAGCCAAGGGACTTGGGGGGCCTCCTACGAGCAGTACTTC. The chain carries TRBV4-3 and TRBJ2-7; D tentatively reads TRBD1 or TRBD2 (6 bases each). The ends were cut back, 1 base at V and 0 bases at J, with 13 bases in the middle. The CDR3 is 16 amino acids. CDR1 and CDR2 (germline): LGHNA, YSLEER.

This clone was counted once. V usage is TRBV28 and J usage is TRBJ2-5; 9 bases fit TRBD1. J was trimmed by 4 bases and V by 3 bases; bases with no gene match: 9. Germline V gene sequence: CDR1 MDHEN, CDR2 SYDVKM. This CDR3 is 16 amino acids long. In nucleotides, the CDR3 is TGTGCCAGCAGTTTTCTTCAGGAGGGACAGGGAGAGACCCAGTACTTC. This gives the protein CASSFLQEGQGETQYF.

This sequence joins TRBV25-1 and TRBJ1-6; D gene unclear. The CDR3 consists of 16 residues. Germline V gene sequence: CDR1 MGHDK, CDR2 SYGVNS. V was shortened by 8 bases and J by 0 bases, with 14 bases between the two germline ends. CDR3 protein: CASATVENSYNSPLHF. CDR3 nucleotide sequence: TGTGCCAGCGCTACTGTAGAAAACTCCTATAATTCACCCCTCCACTTT.

About this clone: This may be a read error, as it is one base from a much larger clone. Other nucleotide sequences from this sample produce the same CDR3. This rearrangement joins TRBV9 to TRBJ1-5; no reliable D call. The CDR3 loop spans 14 amino acids. Germline V lookup: CDR1 SGDLS, CDR2 YYNGEE. Deletions cut 0 bases from V and 0 bases from J, with 4 bases between. The DNA of the CDR3 is TGTGCCAGCAGCGTAGCGGATAGCAATCAGCCCCAGCATTTT. Its translation: CASSVADSNQPQHF.

V is TRBV25-1 and J is TRBJ2-6, with D maybe TRBD2 (6 bases). CDR3 size: 16 residues. V was cut by 4 bases and J by 3 bases, with 13 bases left in between. Germline assignment: CDR1 MGHDK and CDR2 SYGVNS. The CDR3 nucleotides are TGTGCCAGCAGTGTATGGGGGACTCGTGGGGCCAACGTCCTGACTTTC. This sequence encodes CASSVWGTRGANVLTF.

This clone is a singleton in its sample. The CDR3 DNA is TGTGCCAGCAGCGTTAGGACTAGCGCGAACACCGGGGAGCTGTTTTTT. It specifies CASSVRTSANTGELFF. The chain uses TRBV9 and TRBJ2-2; 9 bases are shared with TRBD2. CDR1 is SGDLS, CDR2 YYNGEE, per germline. This CDR3 is 16 amino acids long. V dropped 2 bases and J dropped 0; count of bases not matched to a gene: 2.

The chain links TRBV9 to TRBJ2-7; a possible D gene is TRBD1 (5 bases). The germline V and J ends were trimmed by 3 bases and 5 bases, with 18 bases remaining between them. Germline V gene sequence: CDR1 SGDLS, CDR2 YYNGEE. The CDR3 runs to 15 residues. This CDR3 reads CASSAHPTVNNEQYF. Written as DNA, the CDR3 is TGTGCCAGCAGCGCCCATCCGACAGTTAATAACGAGCAGTACTTC. Full variable domain (rest looked up from reference TRBV9 and TRBJ2-7): DSGVTQTPKHLITATGQRVTLRCSPRSGDLSVYWYQQSLDQGLQFLIQYYNGEERAKGNILERFSAQQFPDLHSELNLSSLELGDSALYFCASSAHPTVNNEQYFGPGTRLTVT.

The V gene is TRBV6-1, the J gene TRBJ1-1; D perhaps matches TRBD1 (5 bases). There are 16 residues in the CDR3. The germline V gene encodes CDR1 MNHNS and CDR2 SASEGT. Trimming pared 1 base from V and 1 base from J, leaving 13 bases between. The CDR3 coding sequence is TGTGCCAGCAGTGAAGGTAGGGCAGGGTCGAACACTGAAGCTTTCTTT. Encoded protein: CASSEGRAGSNTEAFF.

This rearrangement joins TRBV27 to TRBJ2-5; D remains ambiguous. V was trimmed by 0 bases and J by 3 bases, leaving 11 bases between them. CDR3 length: 15 amino acids. CDR1 and CDR2 (germline): MNHEY, SMNVEV (reference sequence). Written as DNA, the CDR3 is TGTGCCAGCAGTTTATCGATTTCACCGAAAGAGACCCAGTACTTC. Translation gives CASSLSISPKETQYF.

The V and J genes are TRBV6-8 and TRBJ2-3; TRBD2 agrees at 8 bases. Germline values: CDR1 MNHGY, CDR2 SAAAGT. The CDR3 sequence is 14 residues long. With V trimmed by 2 bases and J by 6 bases, 4 bases remained unmatched. In DNA form, the CDR3 reads TGTGCCAGCAGTTACGGAGCGGGAGCGGATACGCAGTATTTT. It yields the protein CASSYGAGADTQYF.

This chain uses TRBV10-3 with TRBJ2-4; possibly TRBD2 for D (5 bases). V was pared by 3 bases and J by 3 bases, with 18 bases between. The CDR3 consists of 17 residues. In germline, CDR1 is ENHRY, CDR2 SYGVKD. The CDR3 protein is CAISDAGLREGKNIQYF. The CDR3 DNA is TGTGCCATCAGTGACGCGGGCCTTAGGGAAGGCAAAAACATTCAGTACTTC.

Notes on this clone: This CDR3 is also generated by other DNA sequences in the sample. DNA for the CDR3: TGTGCCAGCAGCTTAGTAGCGGGAGGCTACGAGCAGTACTTC. Its protein product is CASSLVAGGYEQYF. The chain links TRBV7-9 to TRBJ2-7; 10 bases map to TRBD2. The CDR3 contains 14 residues. Looked up from germline, CDR1 is SEHNR and CDR2 is FQNEAQ (reference sequence). J gave up 3 bases and V 1 base, and 0 bases lay outside the gene matches.